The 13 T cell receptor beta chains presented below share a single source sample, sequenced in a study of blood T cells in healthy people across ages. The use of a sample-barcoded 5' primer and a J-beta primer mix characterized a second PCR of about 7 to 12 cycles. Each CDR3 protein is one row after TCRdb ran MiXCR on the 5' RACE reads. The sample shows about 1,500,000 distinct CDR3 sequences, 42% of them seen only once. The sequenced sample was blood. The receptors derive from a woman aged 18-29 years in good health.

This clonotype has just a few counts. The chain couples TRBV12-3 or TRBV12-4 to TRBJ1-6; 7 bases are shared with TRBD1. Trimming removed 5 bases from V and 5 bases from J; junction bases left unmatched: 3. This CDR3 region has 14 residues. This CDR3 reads CASSGTDHNSPLHF. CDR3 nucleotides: TGTGCCAGCAGTGGGACAGACCATAATTCACCCCTCCACTTT.

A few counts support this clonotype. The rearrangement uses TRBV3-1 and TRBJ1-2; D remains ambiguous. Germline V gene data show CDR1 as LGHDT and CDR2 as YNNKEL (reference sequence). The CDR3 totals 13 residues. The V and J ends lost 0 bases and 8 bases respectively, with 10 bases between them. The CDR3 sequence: CASSQEPPAGYTF. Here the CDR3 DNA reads TGTGCCAGCAGCCAAGAGCCCCCAGCGGGCTACACCTTC. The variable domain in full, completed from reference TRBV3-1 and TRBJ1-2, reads DTAVSQTPKYLVTQMGNDKSIKCEQNLGHDTMYWYKQDSKKFLKIMFSYNNKELIINETVPNRFSPKSPDKAHLNLHINSLELGDSAVYFCASSQEPPAGYTFGSGTRLTVV.

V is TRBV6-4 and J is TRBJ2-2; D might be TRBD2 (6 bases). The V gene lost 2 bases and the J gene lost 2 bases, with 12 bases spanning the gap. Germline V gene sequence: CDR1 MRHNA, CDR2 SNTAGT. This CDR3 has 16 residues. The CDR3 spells CASSDELAFNTGELFF. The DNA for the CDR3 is TGTGCCAGCAGTGACGAACTAGCCTTTAACACCGGGGAGCTGTTTTTT.

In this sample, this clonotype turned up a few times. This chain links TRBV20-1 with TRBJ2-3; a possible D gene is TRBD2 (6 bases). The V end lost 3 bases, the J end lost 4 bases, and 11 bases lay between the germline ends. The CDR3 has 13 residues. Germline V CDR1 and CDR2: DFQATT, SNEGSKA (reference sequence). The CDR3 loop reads CSARGLTADTQYF. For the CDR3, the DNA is TGCAGTGCTAGGGGACTTACGGCAGATACGCAGTATTTT.

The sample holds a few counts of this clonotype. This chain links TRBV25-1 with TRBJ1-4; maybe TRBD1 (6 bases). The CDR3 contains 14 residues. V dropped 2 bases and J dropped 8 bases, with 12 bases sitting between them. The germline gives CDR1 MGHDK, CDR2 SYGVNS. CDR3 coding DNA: TGTGCCAGCAGTGAAAGGGGGTATGGAGAAAAACTGTTTTTT. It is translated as CASSERGYGEKLFF.

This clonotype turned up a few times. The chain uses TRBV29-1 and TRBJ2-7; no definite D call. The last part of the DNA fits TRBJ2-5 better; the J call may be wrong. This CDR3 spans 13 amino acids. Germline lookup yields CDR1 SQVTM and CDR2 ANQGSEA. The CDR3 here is CSGIPLQPETQYF. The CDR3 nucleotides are TGCAGTGGAATCCCGCTCCAGCCAGAGACCCAGTACTTC.

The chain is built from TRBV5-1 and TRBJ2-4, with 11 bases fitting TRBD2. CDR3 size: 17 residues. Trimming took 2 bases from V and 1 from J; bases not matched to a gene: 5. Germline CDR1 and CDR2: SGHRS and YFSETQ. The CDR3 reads CASSFTSGGGAKNIQYF. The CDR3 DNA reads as TGCGCCAGCAGCTTTACTAGCGGGGGTGGGGCCAAAAACATTCAGTACTTC.

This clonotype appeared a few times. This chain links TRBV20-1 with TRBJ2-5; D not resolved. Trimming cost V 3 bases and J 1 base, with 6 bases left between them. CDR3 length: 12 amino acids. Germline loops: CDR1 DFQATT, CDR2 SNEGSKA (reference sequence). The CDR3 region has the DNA TGCAGTGCTAGTCATGTCCAAGAGACCCAGTACTTC. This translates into CSASHVQETQYF.

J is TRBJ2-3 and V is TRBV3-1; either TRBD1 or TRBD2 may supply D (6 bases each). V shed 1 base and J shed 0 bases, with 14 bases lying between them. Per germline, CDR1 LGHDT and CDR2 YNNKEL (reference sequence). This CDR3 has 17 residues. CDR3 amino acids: CASSQVTGAPSTDTQYF. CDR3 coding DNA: TGTGCCAGCAGCCAAGTGACGGGGGCCCCTAGCACAGATACGCAGTATTTT.

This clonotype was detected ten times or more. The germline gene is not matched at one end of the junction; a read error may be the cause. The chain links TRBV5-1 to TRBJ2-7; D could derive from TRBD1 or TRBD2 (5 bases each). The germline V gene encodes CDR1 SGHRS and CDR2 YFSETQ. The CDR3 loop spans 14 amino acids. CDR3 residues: CASSLGPGSYEQYF. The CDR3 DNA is TGTGCCAGCAGTTTAGGTCCAGGGAGCTACGAGCAGTACTTC.

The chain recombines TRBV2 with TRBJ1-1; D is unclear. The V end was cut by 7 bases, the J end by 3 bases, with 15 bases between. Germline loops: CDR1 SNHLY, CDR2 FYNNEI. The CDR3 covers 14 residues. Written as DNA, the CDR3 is TGTGCCAGCACCCAGCCCGGATCAGACACTGAAGCTTTCTTT. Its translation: CASTQPGSDTEAFF.

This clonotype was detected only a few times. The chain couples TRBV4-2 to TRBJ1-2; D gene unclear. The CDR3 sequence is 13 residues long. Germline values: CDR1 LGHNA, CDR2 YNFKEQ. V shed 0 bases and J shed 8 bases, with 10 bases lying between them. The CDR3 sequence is CASSQDFGRGYTF. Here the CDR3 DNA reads TGTGCCAGCAGCCAAGACTTTGGGAGGGGCTACACCTTC.

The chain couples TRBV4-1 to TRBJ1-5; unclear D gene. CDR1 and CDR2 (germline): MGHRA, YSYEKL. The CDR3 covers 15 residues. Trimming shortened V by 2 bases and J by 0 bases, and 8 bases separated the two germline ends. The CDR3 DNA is TGCGCCAGCAGCCAACGGGCGGATAGCAATCAGCCCCAGCATTTT. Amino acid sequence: CASSQRADSNQPQHF.